This TCR beta chain was sequenced for a study of beta chain features in type 1 diabetes. General study findings and limits: Shortening that was moderate but significant affected the TCRB CDR3s of Type 1 diabetes patients in all four CD4+ subsets.

With regard to this clone: Its antigen remains unidentified.

The germline CDR1 and CDR2 sequences are KGHSH and LQKENI. The V gene lost 6 bases and the J gene lost 8 bases, with 16 bases spanning the gap. The CDR3 length is 14 residues. Every bit of the isolated RNA underwent reverse transcription, so sequencing read expressed TCRB transcripts. The method was immunoSEQ multiplex PCR; TCRdb's version includes in-frame clones alone and lacks a portion of them. The table includes about 260,000 clones, about a fifth detected once. Cell sorting via CD45RO/CCR7/CD25/CD127/CD95/CD27 was performed to obtain CD4+ naive, central memory, regulatory and stem cell-like memory cells.

The chain has TRBV18 and TRBJ1-4, with D possibly TRBD1 on 5 matching bases. The TCR sequence derives from a woman aged 40-49 years with type 1 diabetes. The sample comprised naive CD4+ T cells from blood. Here the CDR3 reads CASSSQGLREKLFF. The CDR3 DNA is TGTGCCAGCTCCTCTCAGGGACTGCGGGAAAAACTGTTTTTT.